This record concerns one TCR beta chain sequence. In its sample, this clone was seen a few times. Its antigen is still unknown. Per-base quality was not reported, and no clone a single base away is much larger than it. The data stem from a study of shared clonotypes between healthy human individuals (dated by TCRdb to 2020 to 2022). Regarding the research as a whole: The cohort included a few men and two women between 18 and 49 years of age. For each donor, three plates each were used for CD4 naive and CD4 memory, two plates were used for CD8 naive, and one plate was used for CD8 memory. To estimate repertoire size and how much clonotypes are shared between individuals, the study performed deep sequencing of blood TCR repertoires from about five healthy adults. Libraries were prepared and TCR repertoires were sequenced by different laboratories using diverse techniques, in order to increase sequencing depth and limit assay-specific biases. Between about 0.85 and 10 billion PBMCs per donor were obtained by leukapheresis. Summary of the overall study and its limitations: The genetic and exposure-history diversity represented was limited by the small number of donors. When a few donors were compared, the shared fraction of clonotypes was approximately 5% for naive CD4, about 4% for naive CD8, roughly 2.5% for memory CD4, and less than 0.5% for memory CD8. Estimated clonotype richness was generally larger for naive than for memory subsets. Higher generation probabilities were observed for clonotypes shared by all four sorted-subset donors than for non-shared clonotypes. Even with the large sequencing depth, rarefaction of the sorted-subset datasets indicated that sequencing was incomplete. Sampling was restricted to blood, and TCR repertoires in tissues likely differ from the TCR repertoires found in blood. Pairwise subsampling led to the expectation that sequencing depth would affect the degree of clonotype sharing among donors.

Using the deep immunoSEQ assay, TCR CDR3 regions were amplified from genomic DNA by multiplex PCR. Extracted genomic DNA from each cell subset was distributed evenly across all wells of several immunoSEQ 96-well plates, and each plate was treated as a replicate. Each replicate PCR for sorted subsets received about 220 ng genomic DNA, equal to 30,000 or so T cell genomes. Purified libraries were measured with a Qubit 3.0 fluorometer, size-checked on a Bioanalyzer 2100, and measured again with the KAPA Library Quantification kit. Every immunoSEQ 96-well plate was sequenced on a separate single-read 150-cycle Illumina NextSeq 550 flow cell. Processing in the source paper ran as follows. The immunoSEQ output contained only junctional sequences without quality scores, so filtering could not match that applied to full-length reads. To assign V/J genes and CDR3, sequences were annotated using PyIR, a Python wrapper for IgBLAST v1.9, with IMGT germline references. Any read was removed if the V/J assignment was weak (E-value above 1e-6), the CDR3 was missing, or the read contained stop codons, out-of-frame junctions, or ambiguous translated residues. V3J clonotypes were defined as sequences sharing the same inferred V gene, J gene, and CDR3 amino acid sequence. Percentage overlap between repertoires was computed as shared unique clonotypes divided by the size of the smaller repertoire. Richness of each repertoire was evaluated using RTK rarefaction, the Chao1 estimator, and Recon v2.1 estimates of unobserved clonotypes. Generation probabilities for all TCRbeta clonotypes obtained by the gDNA method from several donors were computed using OLGA. TCRdb stores this immuneACCESS table with in-frame sequences only. Part of the clones is absent; in the studies checked, under half of the shortfall reflects unresolved V genes, and no reason is known for the rest. Clone size and V and J calls were adopted from that table, with D and trimming inferred from the DNA. Across this sample there are approximately 1,000,000 clones, with roughly 74% seen only once. More than 0.5% of the sample rests with the top ten.

Healthy HIV-negative adults with no recently reported acute infections or vaccinations were included as donors. Only Caucasian adults living in Nashville, Tennessee, USA were represented among the donors. CD4+ T cells were enriched by magnetic negative selection; naive cells were then positively selected on CD45RA, and the negative fraction formed the memory subset. Blood was collected by leukapheresis, and PBMCs were isolated by Ficoll-Histopaque density gradient centrifugation and then cryopreserved in liquid nitrogen vapor phase. Analytical flow cytometry was used to check the purity and quantity of every magnetically sorted T cell population. Genomic DNA was isolated from every sorted fraction and measured by UV absorbance on a Nanodrop 2000c. The germline V gene specifies SGHRS as CDR1 and YFSETQ as CDR2. V is clipped by 4 bases and J by 5 bases, and the sequence between their germline boundaries is 18 bases long. The CDR3 goes from the cysteine to the phenylalanine over 16 residues. CDR3 DNA is the only sequence kept; it has 48 bases, read in frame from the first base.

Sequencing was performed on memory CD4+ T cells from PBMCs. Per the publication, the cell subset or site label means: CD45RA-negative fraction. The rearrangement combines TRBV5-1 with TRBJ2-2, and the D gene may be TRBD2, 6 bases matching. This receptor was taken from a young man in good health. Some clones in this sample may be carry-over from other donors' samples. The bases are TGCGCCAGCAGCGCGTCGGGCCCCCGGGGGACCGGGGAGCTGTTTTTT. Its coded protein is CASSASGPRGTGELFF.